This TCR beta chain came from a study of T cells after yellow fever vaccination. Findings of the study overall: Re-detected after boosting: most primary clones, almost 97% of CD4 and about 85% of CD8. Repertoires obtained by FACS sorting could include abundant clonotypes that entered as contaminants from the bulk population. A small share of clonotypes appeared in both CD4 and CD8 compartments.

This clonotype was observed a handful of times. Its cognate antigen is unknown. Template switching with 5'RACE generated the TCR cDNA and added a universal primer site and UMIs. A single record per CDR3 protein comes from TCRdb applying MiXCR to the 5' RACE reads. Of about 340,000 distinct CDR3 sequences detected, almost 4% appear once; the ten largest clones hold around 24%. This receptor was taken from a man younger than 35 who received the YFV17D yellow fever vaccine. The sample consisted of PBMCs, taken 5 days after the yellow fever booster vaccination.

CDR3: CASSSDRGGVFREKLFF. CDR3 nucleotides: TGTGCCAGCAGCTCGGACAGGGGTGGTGTATTTCGGGAAAAACTGTTTTTT. V and J are TRBV5-6 and TRBJ1-4; 9 bases are shared with TRBD1. V trimming: 3 bases; J trimming: 8 bases; junction bases outside the gene matches: 14. The CDR3 contains 17 residues. CDR1 is SGHDT, CDR2 YYEEEE, per germline. Using reference TRBV5-6 and TRBJ1-4 for the parts outside the CDR3, the full variable domain is DAGVTQSPTHLIKTRGQQVTLRCSPKSGHDTVSWYQQALGQGPQFIFQYYEEEERQRGNFPDRFSGHQFPNYSSELNVNALLLGDSALYLCASSSDRGGVFREKLFFGSGTQLSVL.